This T cell receptor beta chain appears in the sequencing data of a study of Ad26.COV2.S vaccination and SARS-CoV-2 variants. About the study: Each vaccinee took Ad26.COV2.S intramuscularly, once or twice 56 days apart. Overall study results and limits: People who got the vaccine or the placebo had similar non-spike TCR breadth. Responses of T cells in total may have been underestimated by the TCR breadth and depth analyses.

This sample's treatment: some 20 received Ad26.COV2.S at low or high dose, single or two shots; several received placebo; per-sample allocation not given. The study sampled participants on day 63 after the first vaccine or placebo injection. It was an adult aged 18-55 years in Boston who was the donor. Remarks on this clone: As yet, its antigen is unknown. Different DNA sequences within this sample yield the same CDR3.

TCRdb's table, derived via immunoSEQ multiplex PCR, lists solely in-frame clones and lacks some. This repertoire shows roughly 680,000 clones, roughly nine tenths found once; its top ten account for over 1.3%. Trimming left V 2 bases short and J 6 bases short, with 8 bases between. CDR1 and CDR2 (germline): KGHSH, LQKENI. CDR3 length: 13 amino acids. This chain joins TRBV18 and TRBJ2-1, with D possibly being TRBD1 (5 bases). Sequences were derived from peripheral blood, sampled in a trial of Ad26.COV2.S vaccine versus placebo. This sequence was found in a person between 18 and 65 years old who received the Ad26.COV2.S COVID-19 vaccine or a placebo. CDR3 sequence (DNA): TGTGCCAGCTCACCAGATAGGGGCAATGAGCAGTTCTTC. This codes for CASSPDRGNEQFF.